Below, one T cell receptor (beta chain) is given with its context. What it binds is not known. V gave up 0 bases and J gave up 7 bases; unmatched junction bases: 8. The CDR3 has 16 amino acids. Germline CDR1 and CDR2: MNHNY and SVGAGI (reference sequence). Sample treatment: some 20 received Ad26.COV2.S at low or high dose, single or two shots; 5 received placebo; per-sample allocation not given. Specimen acquisition occurred on day 63 following the initial vaccine or placebo injection. Whoever gave the sample was an adult aged 18-55 years in Boston. This sample is part of a study of Ad26.COV2.S vaccination and SARS-CoV-2 variants. Study-level background: In the study, Ad26.COV2.S was injected intramuscularly once, or twice 56 days apart.

Sequencing was performed with immunoSEQ multiplex PCR; in TCRdb, only in-frame clones are kept and a portion is missing. Among 400,000 to 450,000 clones listed, about 90% were seen once. Study-wide findings and caveats: People who got the vaccine had more spike-specific TCR breadth than people who got placebo. Total T cell responses, in the TCR breadth and depth analyses, may have been underestimated.

The V gene is TRBV6-6, the J gene TRBJ1-4; 7 positions agree with TRBD1. The TCR comes from a person between 18 and 59 years old who received the Ad26.COV2.S COVID-19 vaccine or a placebo. The material was peripheral blood, obtained in a trial of Ad26.COV2.S vaccine versus placebo. The CDR3 is CASSYSLRQGVEKLFF. CDR3 DNA: TGTGCCAGCAGTTACTCACTTAGGCAGGGGGTTGAAAAACTGTTTTTT.